The subject of this entry is one T cell receptor beta chain. Its antigen is unknown. These data come from a study of OX40 agonist ivuxolimab in advanced cancers. Study-wide context: Patients were treated with intravenous ivuxolimab, dosed at 0.01 to 10 mg/kg and infused every 2 weeks. Eligibility admitted prior anti-PD-1, anti-PD-L1 or anti-CTLA-4 therapy; 30% to 40% had some. Findings of the study overall: Fewer expanded clones were found on average in CD4+ than in CD8+ T cells.

Here immunoSEQ multiplex PCR was the method, and the copy in TCRdb shows in-frame clones only, minus some. The repertoire holds fewer than 70,000 clones, with about 88% as singletons. CDR3 length: 13 amino acids. The V end was cut by 2 bases, the J end by 7 bases, with 11 bases between. Germline V lookup: CDR1 SEHNR, CDR2 FQNEAQ (reference sequence). The sample here was CD4+ or CD8+ T cells sorted from blood, taken in a trial of the OX40 agonist ivuxolimab. The receptor was derived from an adult with an advanced solid tumor such as melanoma, head and neck, liver or kidney cancer. The chain uses TRBV7-9 and TRBJ1-2, with a tentative D call TRBD1 (6 bases). The CDR3 DNA sequence: TGTGCCAGCAGCTTACTCGGACAGACTGGCTACACCTTC. Translation: CASSLLGQTGYTF.